The entry that follows covers one T cell receptor (beta chain) sequence. These data are taken from a study of cytomegalovirus exposure and HLA in healthy donors. Data came from immunoSEQ multiplex PCR; TCRdb stores just in-frame clones and leaves some out. In the table there are 150,000 to 200,000 clones, approximately 87% of which are singletons. This receptor was identified in a woman aged 25 to 45 in good health and CMV-seronegative. Sequencing input: PBMCs.

The CDR3 reads CSVVVWQGSTLEQYF. CDR3 coding DNA: TGCAGCGTTGTAGTATGGCAGGGTTCGACTCTCGAGCAGTACTTC. The rearrangement uses TRBV29-1 and TRBJ2-7; TRBD1 might be the D (5 bases). CDR3 length: 15 amino acids. V was cut by 4 bases and J by 6 bases, with 22 bases left in between. CDR1 SQVTM and CDR2 ANQGSEA come from the germline V gene.